This TCR beta chain stems from a study of blood T cell repertoires in COVID-19. Study background: Spain, Italy and the United States supplied samples that represented acute and convalescent COVID-19. The cDNA or gDNA used as material had been derived from T cells, B-cell-depleted T cells, or PBMCs.

The CDR3 has 14 amino acids. The germline V and J ends were trimmed by 2 bases and 2 bases, with 8 bases remaining between them. Germline V gene lookup returns CDR1 MGHRA and CDR2 YSYEKL. In the source study's methods: Scientists estimated how many nucleated cells there were by amplifying reference gene primers. Profiling relied on immunoSEQ multiplex PCR, and the TCRdb table lists in-frame clones only, not all of them. V, J and clone size are taken as reported in that table, and D and trimming were inferred from the DNA itself. The sample records more than 200,000 clones, about 86% being singletons.

The V and J genes are TRBV4-1 and TRBJ2-3, with no clear D. This TCR derives from a man between 25 and 39 years old with active or convalescent COVID-19. Sequencing was performed on peripheral blood. The DNA for the CDR3 is TGCGCCAGCAGCCAAATTAGAGCCACAGATACGCAGTATTTT. It codes for CASSQIRATDTQYF.